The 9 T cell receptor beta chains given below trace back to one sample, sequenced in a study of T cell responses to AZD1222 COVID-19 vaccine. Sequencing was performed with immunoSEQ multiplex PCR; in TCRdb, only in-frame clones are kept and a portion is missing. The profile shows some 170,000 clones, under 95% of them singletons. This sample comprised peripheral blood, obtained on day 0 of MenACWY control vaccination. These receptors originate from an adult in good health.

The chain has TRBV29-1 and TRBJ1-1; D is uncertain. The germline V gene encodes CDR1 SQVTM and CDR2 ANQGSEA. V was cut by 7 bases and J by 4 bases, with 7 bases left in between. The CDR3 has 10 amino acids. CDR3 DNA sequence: TGCAGCGCTGTGGGCACTGAAGCTTTCTTT. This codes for CSAVGTEAFF.

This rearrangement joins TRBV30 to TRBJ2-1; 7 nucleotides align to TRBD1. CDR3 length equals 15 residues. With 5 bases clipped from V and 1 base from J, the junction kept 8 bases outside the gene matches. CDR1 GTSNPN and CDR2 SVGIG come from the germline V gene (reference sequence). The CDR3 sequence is CAWGLTGRSYNEQFF. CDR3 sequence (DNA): TGTGCCTGGGGGTTGACAGGGAGATCCTACAATGAGCAGTTCTTC.

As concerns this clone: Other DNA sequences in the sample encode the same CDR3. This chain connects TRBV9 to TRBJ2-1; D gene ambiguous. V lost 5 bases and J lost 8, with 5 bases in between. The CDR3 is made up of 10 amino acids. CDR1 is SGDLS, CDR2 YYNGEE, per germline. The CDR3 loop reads CASSGDEQFF. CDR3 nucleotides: TGTGCCAGCAGTGGCGATGAGCAGTTCTTC.

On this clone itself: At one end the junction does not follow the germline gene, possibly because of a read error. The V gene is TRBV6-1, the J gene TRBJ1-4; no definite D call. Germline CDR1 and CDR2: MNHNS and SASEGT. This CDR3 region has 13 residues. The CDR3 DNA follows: TGTGCCAGCACTGAAGCCTTTCGGCAGAAACTGTTTTTT. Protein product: CASTEAFRQKLFF.

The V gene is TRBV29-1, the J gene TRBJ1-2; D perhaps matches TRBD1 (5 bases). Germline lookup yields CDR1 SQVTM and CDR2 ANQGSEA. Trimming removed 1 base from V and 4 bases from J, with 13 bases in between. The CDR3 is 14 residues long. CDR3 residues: CSVEGSGKVYGYTF. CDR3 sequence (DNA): TGCAGCGTTGAAGGCTCAGGGAAGGTCTATGGCTACACCTTC.

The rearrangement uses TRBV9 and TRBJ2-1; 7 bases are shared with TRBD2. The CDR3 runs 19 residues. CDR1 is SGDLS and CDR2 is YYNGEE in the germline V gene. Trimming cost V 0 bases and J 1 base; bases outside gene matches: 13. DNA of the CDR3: TGTGCCAGCAGCGTAGTCGGACGTGGCGGGAGCGGGTCCTACAATGAGCAGTTCTTC. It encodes CASSVVGRGGSGSYNEQFF.

The DNA of the CDR3 is TGTGCCACCAGCAGAGATAGCGGGAGTTATAATGAGCAGTTCTTC. Encoded protein: CATSRDSGSYNEQFF. The gene calls are TRBV15 and TRBJ2-1; TRBD2 aligns across 9 bases. The junction had 4 bases not matched to a gene; V was cut back by 0 bases and J by 7 bases. CDR1 and CDR2 (germline): LNHNV, YYDKDF (reference sequence). The CDR3 length is 15 residues.

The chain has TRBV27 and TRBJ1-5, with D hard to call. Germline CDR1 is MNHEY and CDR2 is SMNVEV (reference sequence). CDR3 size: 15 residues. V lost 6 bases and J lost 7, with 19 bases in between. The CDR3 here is CASSISWQLGQPQHF. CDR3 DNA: TGTGCCAGCAGCATCTCCTGGCAGCTAGGGCAGCCCCAGCATTTT.

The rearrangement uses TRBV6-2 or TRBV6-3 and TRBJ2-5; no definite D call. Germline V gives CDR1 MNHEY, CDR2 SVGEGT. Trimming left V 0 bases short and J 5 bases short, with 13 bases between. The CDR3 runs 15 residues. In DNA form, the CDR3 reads TGTGCCAGCAGTTACTCGTCTCTGGGCCATGAGACCCAGTACTTC. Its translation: CASSYSSLGHETQYF.